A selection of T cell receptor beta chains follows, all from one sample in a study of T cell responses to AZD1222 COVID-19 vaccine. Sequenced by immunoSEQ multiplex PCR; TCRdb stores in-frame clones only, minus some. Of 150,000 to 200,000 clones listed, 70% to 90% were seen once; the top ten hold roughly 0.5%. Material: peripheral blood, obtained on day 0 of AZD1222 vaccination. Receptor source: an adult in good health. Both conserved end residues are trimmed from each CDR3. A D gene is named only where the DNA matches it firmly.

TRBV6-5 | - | ASRGYTNEKLF
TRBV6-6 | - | ASSTGGGYT
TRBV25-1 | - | ATKEDTGELF
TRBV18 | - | ASSHSDGETQY
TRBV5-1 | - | ASSTARRENTEAF
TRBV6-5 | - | ASSPGGLNQPQH
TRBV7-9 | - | ASSLSEIRDIQY
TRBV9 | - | ASSPSPANTGELF
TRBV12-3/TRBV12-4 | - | ASSFQGRGTQY
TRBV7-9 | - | ASSFTNPNYGYT
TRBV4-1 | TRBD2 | ASSLTVGGSYEQY
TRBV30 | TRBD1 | AWTGLQGILLDSTEAF
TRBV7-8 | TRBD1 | ASSPGTGAYGYT
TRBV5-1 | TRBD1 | ASSLGEGARETQY
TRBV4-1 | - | ASSQDPPTGNEQF
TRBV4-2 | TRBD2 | ASSQDDGRGGDETQY
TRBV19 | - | ASRPTRGARGTEAF
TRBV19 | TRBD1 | ASKEGAVSNQPQH
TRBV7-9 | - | ASSFGGHGYT
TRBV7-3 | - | ASSPTQNYGYT
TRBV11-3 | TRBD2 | ASSAGGARTDTQY
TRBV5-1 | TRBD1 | ASSQPGQGNYEQY
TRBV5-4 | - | ASSSTGSSGNTIY
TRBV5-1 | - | ASSPTGREGYGYT